By frequency, the clone carrying this TCR beta chain registers medium-sized. The read ends 3 residues before the CDR3 terminus; that terminus is restored from the germline J gene. These data come from a study of T cells in women clearing cervical HPV infection. About the study: Controls gave blood once infection was undetectable; cases at lesion identification. Case blood was drawn a median approximately 150 days after lesion detection.

The assay was immunoSEQ multiplex PCR, and TCRdb's table has in-frame clones only and misses some. Its table lists 25,000 to 35,000 clones. CDR1 SEHNR and CDR2 FQNEAQ come from the germline V gene (reference sequence). This CDR3 contains 13 residues. Deletions cut 8 bases from V and 1 base from J, with 11 bases between. MY09/MY11 PCR detected cervical HPV DNA; dot-blot assigned genotypes. The rearrangement links TRBV7-9 to TRBJ2-5; D remains unclear. The sequencing input was blood buffy coat. This sequence originates from a woman aged 18-70 years with a cervical HPV16 infection that either progressed to CIN3+ or cleared (not recorded which). CDR3 sequence: CASGLYSQETQYF. The covered CDR3 bases are TGTGCCAGCGGCCTTTATTCCCAAGAGACC.